These 25 T cell receptor beta chains share one sample of origin, sequenced in a study of T cell repertoires in ileal Crohn's disease (dated by TCRdb to between 2019 and 2020). Library preparation was by the immunoSEQ multiplex PCR assay. Held by TCRdb, this immuneACCESS table contains in-frame sequences only and omits some clones. Under half of the omission traces to an unresolved V gene where checked; the cause of the rest is unknown. For this sample the table gives 2,000 to 2,500 clones, of which 86% were detected only once. The ten biggest clones cover about 11% of the sample. This sample's time point label indicates: neoterminal ileum biopsy at postoperative endoscopy, about 6 months after surgery. The sequenced sample consisted of ileal tissue. The receptors were sampled from an adult with Crohn's disease.

The V gene is TRBV7-9, the J gene TRBJ2-2; 7 bases fit TRBD2. The CDR3 extends over 16 amino acids. Germline trimming cut 5 bases from V and 2 bases from J; bases unmatched to any gene: 8. Germline CDR1 and CDR2: SEHNR and FQNEAQ (reference sequence). The CDR3 nucleotides read TGTGCCAGCAGCCACCGGACGGGAGGTAACACCGGGGAGCTGTTTTTT. Its translation is CASSHRTGGNTGELFF.

This clone was seen a single time. This chain connects TRBV5-4 to TRBJ2-5; no clear D gene. Germline assignment: CDR1 SGHNT and CDR2 YYREEE (reference sequence). The length of the CDR3 is 13 residues. Trimming took 2 bases from V and 6 from J, leaving 11 bases between them. The CDR3 loop reads CASSFLDEKTQYF. The DNA for the CDR3 is TGTGCCAGCAGCTTCTTGGATGAAAAGACCCAGTACTTC.

The V gene is TRBV7-8, the J gene TRBJ1-2; TRBD1 is a possible D gene (6 bases). The CDR3 contains 15 residues. V dropped 1 base and J dropped 6 bases, with 15 bases sitting between them. The germline V gene encodes CDR1 SGHVS and CDR2 FQNEAQ. CDR3 DNA sequence: TGTGCCAGCAGCTTAGTTCCAGGGGCGGCTGATGGCTACACCTTC. It specifies CASSLVPGAADGYTF.

The J gene is TRBJ2-7, the V gene TRBV7-2, with TRBD2 matching 7 bases. The CDR3 spans 16 residues. Trimming took 3 bases from V and 0 from J; bases not matched to a gene: 8. Germline V gene lookup returns CDR1 SGHTA and CDR2 FQGNSA. The CDR3 is CASSLGGRRGSYEQYF. DNA of the CDR3: TGTGCCAGCAGCTTGGGCGGGAGAAGGGGCTCCTACGAGCAGTACTTC. The whole variable domain, remainder taken from reference TRBV7-2 and TRBJ2-7, is GAGVSQSPSNKVTEKGKDVELRCDPISGHTALYWYRQSLGQGLEFLIYFQGNSAPDKSGLPSDRFSAERTGGSVSTLTIQRTQQEDSAVYLCASSLGGRRGSYEQYFGPGTRLTVT.

Details on this clone: Other DNA sequences in the sample encode the same CDR3. V gene TRBV7-9 combines with J gene TRBJ1-1; D gene uncertain. The length of the CDR3 is 13 residues. V lost 1 base and J 4 bases, leaving 7 bases between the germline ends. The V gene's germline CDR1 is SEHNR and CDR2 FQNEAQ (reference sequence). DNA for the CDR3: TGTGCCAGCAGCTTAGTTTCGTCCACTGAAGCTTTCTTT. Its translation: CASSLVSSTEAFF.

The chain is built from TRBV5-5 and TRBJ1-1; D unresolved. The germline CDR1 and CDR2 sequences are SGHKS and YYEKEE (reference sequence). The CDR3 runs 19 residues. V gave up 4 bases and J gave up 0 bases, with 25 bases separating them. In DNA, the CDR3 is TGTGCCAGCAGCCAAGCGCAAACGACCAGCGAAAGACTGAACACTGAAGCTTTCTTT. As protein: CASSQAQTTSERLNTEAFF.

This clone was counted a single time. The chain is built from TRBV5-1 and TRBJ1-1; TRBD1 might be the D (5 bases). This CDR3 comprises 15 residues. With 2 bases removed from V and 1 base from J, the gap between germline ends came to 12 bases. CDR1 is SGHRS and CDR2 is YFSETQ in the germline V gene. CDR3 nucleotide sequence: TGCGCCAGCAGCTTATTCAGGGTTGGGAACACTGAAGCTTTCTTT. Translating gives CASSLFRVGNTEAFF.

This clone was found once. The chain links TRBV11-2 to TRBJ2-3; D is perhaps TRBD1 (6 bases). The CDR3 contains 14 residues. Germline CDR1 SGHAT, CDR2 FQNNGV. With 5 bases removed from V and 2 bases from J, the gap between germline ends came to 11 bases. As DNA, the CDR3 is TGTGCCAGCAGCCGGGGACAAAACACAGATACGCAGTATTTT. This codes for CASSRGQNTDTQYF.

In its sample, this clone was seen a few times. The chain carries TRBV6-1 and TRBJ2-3, with 11 bases that match TRBD2. In germline, CDR1 is MNHNS, CDR2 SASEGT. V gave up 6 bases and J gave up 5 bases; unmatched junction bases: 7. The CDR3 covers 15 residues. The CDR3 DNA sequence: TGTGCCAGCAGCCTACTAGCGGGAGACCAAGATACGCAGTATTTT. Protein product: CASSLLAGDQDTQYF.

The chain has TRBV28 and TRBJ2-7, with D unclear. The CDR3 runs 15 residues. Germline V CDR1 and CDR2: MDHEN, SYDVKM. V lost 6 bases and J lost 2, with 17 bases in between. DNA of the CDR3: TGTGCCAGCAGACCGACTGGACGAGGCACCTACGAGCAGTACTTC. Protein sequence: CASRPTGRGTYEQYF.

The chain recombines TRBV28 with TRBJ1-3; D is perhaps TRBD1 (5 bases). V lost 7 bases and J 3 bases, leaving 16 bases between the germline ends. Germline-derived CDR1 and CDR2 are MDHEN and SYDVKM. This CDR3 is 15 amino acids long. The CDR3 protein is CASTTARGLGNTIYF. In DNA form, the CDR3 reads TGTGCCAGCACCACCGCGCGGGGCCTTGGAAACACCATATATTTT.

The chain links TRBV9 to TRBJ2-7; weak D call: TRBD1 (6 bases). The V gene's germline CDR1 is SGDLS and CDR2 YYNGEE. The CDR3 length is 15 residues. Deletions cut 0 bases from V and 0 bases from J, with 10 bases between. Here the CDR3 DNA reads TGTGCCAGCAGCGTAGGGGCAGGGGACTCCTACGAGCAGTACTTC. Protein: CASSVGAGDSYEQYF. Full variable domain (outside the CDR3, taken from reference TRBV9 and TRBJ2-7): DSGVTQTPKHLITATGQRVTLRCSPRSGDLSVYWYQQSLDQGLQFLIQYYNGEERAKGNILERFSAQQFPDLHSELNLSSLELGDSALYFCASSVGAGDSYEQYFGPGTRLTVT.

The J gene is TRBJ1-3, the V gene TRBV18, with D unresolved. This CDR3 comprises 14 residues. CDR1 is KGHSH, CDR2 LQKENI, per germline. V gave up 3 bases and J gave up 1 base, with 7 bases separating them. The CDR3 DNA follows: TGTGCCAGCTCACCGGGCGTTTCTGGAAACACCATATATTTT. Protein sequence: CASSPGVSGNTIYF.

The rearrangement joins TRBV28 to TRBJ2-7, with a tentative D call TRBD1 (5 bases). The length of the CDR3 is 13 residues. Germline values: CDR1 MDHEN, CDR2 SYDVKM. Between the trimmed V and J ends, which lost 1 base and 6 bases, there was a span of 10 bases. This CDR3 is CASSLLGPGEQYF. The CDR3 coding sequence is TGTGCCAGCAGTTTATTGGGGCCAGGCGAGCAGTACTTC.

The V and J genes are TRBV5-1 and TRBJ2-1; 11 bases are a match to TRBD1. The CDR3 is 18 residues long. Germline CDR1 and CDR2: SGHRS and YFSETQ. V dropped 1 base and J dropped 2; count of bases not matched to a gene: 8. The CDR3 DNA reads TGCGCCAGCAGCTTGAGGCTTTCGGGACAGGGGGCCTACAATGAGCAGTTCTTC. Translated: CASSLRLSGQGAYNEQFF.

This chain links TRBV5-1 with TRBJ1-4; no clear D gene. Trimming took 0 bases from V and 10 from J, leaving 10 bases between them. The CDR3 has 13 residues. Looked up from germline, CDR1 is SGHRS and CDR2 is YFSETQ. The CDR3: CASSLEAGGKLFF. Written as DNA, the CDR3 is TGCGCCAGCAGCTTGGAAGCGGGTGGAAAACTGTTTTTT.

The V gene is TRBV7-2, the J gene TRBJ2-7, with unresolved D. V lost 5 bases and J 2 bases, leaving 13 bases between the germline ends. CDR3 length: 14 amino acids. Germline values: CDR1 SGHTA, CDR2 FQGNSA. CDR3 sequence (DNA): TGTGCCAGCAGCCCCTATGGCAGAGCCTACGAGCAGTACTTC. Translation gives CASSPYGRAYEQYF.

The chain employs TRBV2 and TRBJ2-4, with a weak D call TRBD2 (6 bases). Germline-derived CDR1 and CDR2 are SNHLY and FYNNEI. The CDR3 loop spans 17 amino acids. The V and J ends lost 2 bases and 0 bases respectively, with 14 bases between them. The CDR3 sequence: CASSENGGGIAKNIQYF. The CDR3, as DNA: TGTGCCAGCAGTGAAAATGGTGGGGGGATAGCCAAAAACATTCAGTACTTC. Full variable domain (missing parts from reference TRBV2 and TRBJ2-4): EPEVTQTPSHQVTQMGQEVILRCVPISNHLYFYWYRQILGQKVEFLVSFYNNEISEKSEIFDDQFSVERPDGSNFTLKIRSTKLEDSAMYFCASSENGGGIAKNIQYFGAGTRLSVL.

This clone was observed a single time. The chain recombines TRBV5-1 with TRBJ2-7; 8 bases match TRBD1. This CDR3 comprises 13 residues. Looked up from germline, CDR1 is SGHRS and CDR2 is YFSETQ. The V and J ends lost 4 bases and 2 bases, in that order; junction bases with no gene match: 2. The CDR3 sequence: CASSQGATYEQYF. The CDR3 bases are TGCGCCAGCAGCCAGGGGGCTACCTACGAGCAGTACTTC.

V usage is TRBV28 and J usage is TRBJ2-7, with D perhaps matching TRBD1 (5 bases). CDR3 length: 12 amino acids. Germline assignment: CDR1 MDHEN and CDR2 SYDVKM. Between the trimmed V and J ends, which lost 5 bases and 5 bases, there was a span of 10 bases. The CDR3 DNA reads as TGTGCCAGCAGTCCACCGACAGACGAGCAGTACTTC. It yields the protein CASSPPTDEQYF.

The gene calls are TRBV4-2 and TRBJ2-1, with 9 bases lining up with TRBD2. Germline-derived CDR1 and CDR2 are LGHNA and YNFKEQ. The CDR3 runs to 16 residues. V shed 0 bases and J 4 bases; nucleotides not matched to a gene: 4. The CDR3 protein is CASSQEAGGGYNEQFF. In DNA form, the CDR3 reads TGTGCCAGCAGCCAAGAGGCGGGAGGGGGATACAATGAGCAGTTCTTC.

CDR3 nucleotide sequence: TGTGCCAGCAGCTTAAACGGACAGGGCCACACTGAAGCTTTCTTT. Amino acids: CASSLNGQGHTEAFF. The chain employs TRBV7-3 and TRBJ1-1; TRBD1 matches 8 bases. Looked up from germline, CDR1 is SGHTA and CDR2 is FQGTGA. The CDR3 consists of 15 residues. The V and J ends lost 1 base and 3 bases, in that order; junction bases with no gene match: 4.

The chain links TRBV6-1 to TRBJ1-2, with D unclear. Trimming took 2 bases from V and 4 from J, leaving 17 bases between them. The CDR3 length is 16 residues. Germline-derived CDR1 and CDR2 are MNHNS and SASEGT. In DNA, the CDR3 is TGTGCCAGCAGTGAACCCGCTCGGAAGCGGGGCTATGGCTACACCTTC. It translates to CASSEPARKRGYGYTF.

The chain links TRBV6-5 to TRBJ2-1; perhaps TRBD2 as D (6 bases). The V gene lost 2 bases and the J gene lost 1 base, with 12 bases spanning the gap. CDR1 MNHEY and CDR2 SVGAGI come from the germline V gene. This CDR3 contains 16 residues. The CDR3 DNA is TGTGCCAGCAGTTACCAGCGGGCCGTTTCCTACAATGAGCAGTTCTTC. Its protein product is CASSYQRAVSYNEQFF.

This rearrangement joins TRBV29-1 to TRBJ1-5, with D hard to call. V gave up 4 bases and J gave up 4 bases, with 8 bases separating them. CDR3 size: 12 residues. Germline CDR1 is SQVTM and CDR2 is ANQGSEA. The CDR3 loop is CSVGTYNQPQHF. Written as DNA, the CDR3 is TGCAGCGTTGGAACCTATAATCAGCCCCAGCATTTT. Variable domain in full (rest from reference TRBV29-1 and TRBJ1-5): SAVISQKPSRDICQRGTSLTIQCQVDSQVTMMFWYRQQPGQSLTLIATANQGSEATYESGFVIDKFPISRPNLTFSTLTVSNMSPEDSSIYLCSVGTYNQPQHFGDGTRLSIL.